These 14 T cell receptor beta chains were sequenced from one sample in a study of T cell changes during pregnancy in multiple sclerosis. The repertoire was sequenced with immunoSEQ multiplex PCR; TCRdb's copy has only in-frame clones and lacks some. The table lists tens of thousands of clones, about 94% of them singletons. The source was peripheral blood, collected in the third trimester of pregnancy. The receptors derive from a female donor with multiple sclerosis, enrolled in a pregnancy study.

This chain joins TRBV7-9 and TRBJ2-5, with TRBD2 identical over 9 bases. This CDR3 comprises 17 residues. Unmatched junction bases numbered 11, after V lost 1 base and J lost 5 bases. CDR1 and CDR2 (germline): SEHNR, FQNEAQ (reference sequence). CDR3 sequence (DNA): TGTGCCAGCAGCTTAGGGGCGCTAGCGGGGATAGGGGAGACCCAGTACTTC. It is translated as CASSLGALAGIGETQYF.

This clone occurred once. The V and J genes are TRBV25-1 and TRBJ2-3, with D possibly TRBD1 on 6 matching bases. This CDR3 is built from 14 residues. Germline values: CDR1 MGHDK, CDR2 SYGVNS. The V and J ends lost 8 bases and 4 bases respectively, with 16 bases between them. The CDR3 DNA reads as TGTGCCAGCGCCTCCGGGACAATCCCAGATACGCAGTATTTT. Amino acids: CASASGTIPDTQYF.

V usage is TRBV19 and J usage is TRBJ1-1; 8 bases align to TRBD1. CDR1 is LNHDA, CDR2 SQIVND, per germline (reference sequence). The CDR3 is 18 residues long. After removal of 5 bases from V and 0 bases from J, the junction contained 14 bases not matched to a gene. DNA for the CDR3: TGTGCCAGTAGTCTCACGGGACAGGCGACCAGTCTGAACACTGAAGCTTTCTTT. It translates to CASSLTGQATSLNTEAFF.

The genes are TRBV30 and TRBJ1-2; the D is unclear. Germline lookup yields CDR1 GTSNPN and CDR2 SVGIG (reference sequence). The V and J ends lost 7 bases and 8 bases respectively, with 14 bases between them. The CDR3 length is 11 residues. Written as DNA, the CDR3 is TGTGCCTTGTACCTTCCGGAGGGCTACACCTTC. As protein: CALYLPEGYTF.

This sequence joins TRBV2 and TRBJ1-4, with D perhaps matching TRBD1 (5 bases). Germline V gene sequence: CDR1 SNHLY, CDR2 FYNNEI. The V end lost 6 bases, the J end lost 8 bases, and 13 bases lay between the germline ends. This CDR3 is 13 amino acids long. As DNA, the CDR3 is TGTGCCAGCAGGCAGGGCATTGGAGAAAAACTGTTTTTT. Protein product: CASRQGIGEKLFF.

The rearrangement links TRBV28 to TRBJ1-4; 9 bases are shared with TRBD1. J lost 8 bases, V lost 7 bases, and 11 bases had no gene match. The germline gives CDR1 MDHEN, CDR2 SYDVKM. The CDR3 is 15 amino acids. CDR3 loop: CASIAQGARVEKLFF. For the CDR3, the DNA is TGTGCCAGCATTGCACAGGGGGCGCGGGTGGAAAAACTGTTTTTT.

The chain uses TRBV7-2 and TRBJ2-2, with TRBD1 identical over 10 bases. This CDR3 region has 16 residues. The ends lost 10 bases at V and 5 bases at J; junction bases unmatched: 13. Germline V CDR1 and CDR2: SGHTA, FQGNSA. The DNA for the CDR3 is TGTGCCACCCGATGGAGGGACAGGGGAAGAACCGGGGAGCTGTTTTTT. Its protein is CATRWRDRGRTGELFF.

The chain recombines TRBV9 with TRBJ2-1; 9 nucleotides match TRBD2. The length of the CDR3 is 15 residues. Germline trimming cut 2 bases from V and 4 bases from J; bases unmatched to any gene: 4. CDR1 is SGDLS and CDR2 is YYNGEE in the germline V gene. The CDR3 coding sequence is TGTGCCAGCAGCGTGCGGGGGGGCTTTTACAATGAGCAGTTCTTC. Encoded protein: CASSVRGGFYNEQFF.

The chain uses TRBV27 and TRBJ1-5, with TRBD1 as a possible D gene (5 bases). This CDR3 has 14 residues. The germline CDR1 and CDR2 sequences are MNHEY and SMNVEV (reference sequence). The V end was cut by 4 bases, the J end by 4 bases, with 11 bases between. CDR3 residues: CASSSGGENQPQHF. In nucleotides, the CDR3 is TGTGCCAGCAGTTCGGGGGGGGAAAATCAGCCCCAGCATTTT.

The rearrangement joins TRBV25-1 to TRBJ2-5; D may be TRBD2 (6 bases). The V gene lost 3 bases and the J gene lost 1 base, with 9 bases spanning the gap. The CDR3 consists of 14 residues. Germline V gene lookup returns CDR1 MGHDK and CDR2 SYGVNS. CDR3 loop: CASSEEGSQETQYF. The CDR3 DNA follows: TGTGCCAGCAGTGAGGAGGGATCCCAAGAGACCCAGTACTTC.

The V and J genes are TRBV11-2 and TRBJ2-1, with a weak D call TRBD1 (6 bases). The CDR3 runs to 17 residues. Trimming removed 4 bases at V and 1 base at J, with 17 bases between. Germline V gene data show CDR1 as SGHAT and CDR2 as FQNNGV. CDR3 DNA sequence: TGTGCCAGCAGCTCCTGGGCCCCAGACAGGTCCTACAATGAGCAGTTCTTC. Translating gives CASSSWAPDRSYNEQFF.

The J gene is TRBJ1-5, the V gene TRBV4-1, with no clear D. Deletions cut 1 base from V and 9 bases from J, with 10 bases between. The CDR3 totals 13 residues. Germline assignment: CDR1 MGHRA and CDR2 YSYEKL. In DNA, the CDR3 is TGCGCCAGCAGCCAAGGTAGTTATAGGCCCCAGCATTTT. Encoded protein: CASSQGSYRPQHF.

The genes are TRBV5-1 and TRBJ2-7; the D is unclear. This CDR3 contains 14 residues. V was shortened by 0 bases and J by 3 bases, with 10 bases between the two germline ends. Germline CDR1 and CDR2: SGHRS and YFSETQ. The CDR3 sequence: CASSLGGKFYEQYF. The CDR3 DNA follows: TGCGCCAGCAGCTTGGGCGGTAAATTCTACGAGCAGTACTTC.

J is TRBJ2-7 and V is TRBV18, with TRBD2 matching 14 bases. The germline V gene encodes CDR1 KGHSH and CDR2 LQKENI. The CDR3 runs 16 residues. After removal of 3 bases from V and 7 bases from J, the junction contained 8 bases not matched to a gene. The CDR3 coding sequence is TGTGCCAGCTCACCCGTGACTAGCGGGGGGGCAGGGGAGCAGTACTTC. It codes for CASSPVTSGGAGEQYF.